The rows below give T cell receptor beta chains drawn from one sample of a study of metastatic and nonmetastatic thyroid tumors. From the PCR reads, TCRdb re-called clones with MiXCR. The data contain 3,500 to 5,000 clones, around 40% of them singletons. Sequenced input: tumor tissue. The receptor source for this set is a male donor with papillary thyroid cancer or a benign thyroid nodule (not recorded which). Some clones in this sample may be carry-over from other donors' samples. The CDR3 runs from the conserved cysteine through the conserved F or W. Each record gives: V gene, J gene, D gene, clone size, CDR3 protein, CDR3 DNA. A D gene is named only where the DNA matches it firmly. The listing skips clone size in some rows; elsewhere it reads once, few, many or a size class.

>TRBV6-1|TRBJ1-6|NA|few
CASSGEGNSPLHF
TGTGCCAGCAGTGGCGAAGGTAATTCACCCCTCCACTTT
>TRBV28|TRBJ1-3|NA|few
CASSLVPQIGPGNTIYF
TGTGCCAGCAGTTTAGTACCACAGATCGGGCCAGGAAACACCATATATTTT
>TRBV6-4|TRBJ1-6|TRBD1|NA
CASSPTGINSPLHF
TGTGCCAGCAGTCCGACAGGGATCAATTCACCCCTCCACTTT
>TRBV28|TRBJ2-7|NA|few
CASSSTAPYEQYF
TGTGCCAGCAGTTCCACAGCCCCCTACGAGCAGTACTTC
>TRBV12-3/TRBV12-4|TRBJ2-1|TRBD1|NA
CASSQNQGDEQFF
TGTGCCAGCAGTCAGAATCAGGGGGATGAGCAGTTCTTC
>TRBV5-1|TRBJ2-3|NA|NA
CASSLKAFADTQYF
TGCGCCAGCAGCTTGAAAGCTTTCGCAGATACGCAGTATTTT
>TRBV19|TRBJ2-2|TRBD1|NA
CASSIGDRGANTGELFF
TGTGCCAGTAGTATAGGGGACAGGGGCGCGAACACCGGGGAGCTGTTTTTT
>TRBV6-1|TRBJ2-7|NA|few
CASSTQSYEQYF
TGTGCCAGCAGCACACAGAGTTACGAGCAGTACTTC
>TRBV28|TRBJ2-1|TRBD2|NA
CASSSPRRLAGANEQFF
TGTGCCAGCAGTTCGCCCAGGCGGTTAGCGGGAGCCAATGAGCAGTTCTTC
>TRBV6-2/TRBV6-3|TRBJ2-7|NA|few
CASSYSTGSEQYF
TGTGCCAGCAGTTACTCAACAGGGAGCGAGCAGTACTTC
>TRBV13|TRBJ1-4|NA|NA
CASSLGRSFEKLFF
TGTGCCAGCAGCTTGGGACGGTCCTTTGAAAAACTGTTTTTT
>TRBV10-1|TRBJ1-1|NA|few
CASSASGTSEAFF
TGCGCCAGCAGTGCCTCCGGGACCTCAGAAGCTTTCTTT
>TRBV5-1|TRBJ2-1|NA|once
CASSLELEYNEQFF
TGCGCCAGCAGCTTGGAACTAGAGTACAATGAGCAGTTCTTC
>TRBV6-4|TRBJ2-1|NA|few
CASSENRGYEQFF
TGTGCCAGCAGTGAGAACCGGGGCTATGAGCAGTTCTTC
>TRBV6-1|TRBJ2-3|NA|large
CASSSAGGNTDTQYF
TGTGCCAGCAGTTCTGCTGGCGGGAACACAGATACGCAGTATTTT
>TRBV5-1|TRBJ2-7|NA|NA
CASSLGDFARSEQYF
TGCGCCAGCAGCTTGGGGGACTTCGCTCGGAGCGAGCAGTACTTC
>TRBV28|TRBJ2-4|NA|NA
CASSLEGYNIQYF
TGTGCCAGCAGTTTAGAGGGTTACAACATTCAGTACTTC
>TRBV4-1|TRBJ2-7|NA|NA
CASSQGLVTYEQYF
TGCGCCAGCAGCCAAGGGCTAGTGACCTACGAGCAGTACTTC
>TRBV6-1|TRBJ2-7|NA|few
CASSSTPGRSHF
TGTGCCAGCAGCTCGACCCCGGGACGTTCACACTTC
>TRBV2|TRBJ1-2|TRBD1|NA
CASSEVRAGGGYTF
TGTGCCAGCAGTGAAGTTAGGGCAGGGGGCGGCTACACCTTC
>TRBV28|TRBJ2-2|TRBD1|few
CASRQTGGHGELFF
TGTGCCAGCAGGCAAACAGGGGGCCACGGGGAGCTGTTTTTT
>TRBV20-1|TRBJ2-2|NA|NA
CSASRDSNTGELFF
TGCAGTGCCTCCAGGGATTCGAACACCGGGGAGCTGTTTTTT
>TRBV20-1|TRBJ1-5|NA|large
CSARESRRLGQPQHF
TGCAGTGCTAGAGAGTCTCGCAGGTTGGGGCAGCCCCAGCATTTT
>TRBV11-3|TRBJ1-2|TRBD1|NA
CASSPGQVYGYTF
TGTGCCAGCAGCCCCGGACAGGTCTATGGCTACACCTTC
>TRBV19|TRBJ2-7|NA|NA
CASSAGAAGGEQYF
TGTGCCAGTAGTGCGGGGGCCGCCGGAGGCGAGCAGTACTTC
>TRBV10-3|TRBJ2-3|NA|few
CAIFTDTQYF
TGTGCCATCTTTACAGATACGCAGTATTTT
>TRBV2|TRBJ2-2|NA|NA
CASSVDYSDTGELFF
TGTGCCAGCAGCGTAGACTACTCTGACACCGGGGAGCTGTTTTTT
>TRBV6-1|TRBJ1-2|NA|few
CASSGPSDIYGYTF
TGTGCCAGCAGTGGGCCCAGCGATATCTATGGCTACACCTTC
>TRBV6-1|TRBJ2-2|NA|few
CASSPTAGELFF
TGTGCCAGCAGCCCGACAGCCGGGGAGCTGTTTTTT
>TRBV28|TRBJ1-3|NA|NA
CANSLVGGPPGNTIYF
TGTGCCAACAGCCTGGTTGGAGGCCCTCCTGGAAACACCATATATTTT
>TRBV6-1|TRBJ2-1|NA|few
CASSERWEQFF
TGTGCCAGCAGTGAACGGTGGGAGCAGTTCTTC
>TRBV6-4|TRBJ1-1|NA|large
CASSQGGNTEAFF
TGTGCCAGCTCACAGGGAGGGAACACTGAAGCTTTCTTT
>TRBV20-1|TRBJ1-2|TRBD1|NA
CSARPGQGVDGYTF
TGCAGTGCTAGACCGGGACAGGGAGTGGATGGCTACACCTTC
>TRBV6-1|TRBJ2-1|NA|few
CASTAYNEQFF
TGTGCCAGCACGGCTTACAATGAGCAGTTCTTC
>TRBV7-2|TRBJ1-6|NA|NA
CASSFSSYNSPLHF
TGTGCCAGCAGCTTCAGCTCCTATAATTCACCCCTCCACTTT
>TRBV19|TRBJ1-6|NA|NA
CASSIGGRRRIYNSPLHF
TGTGCCAGTAGTATAGGCGGCCGGCGGAGAATTTATAATTCACCCCTCCACTTT
>TRBV6-1|TRBJ2-6|NA|few
CASTLEPPSGANVLTF
TGTGCCAGCACCTTGGAGCCCCCCTCTGGGGCCAACGTCCTGACTTTC
>TRBV6-1|TRBJ2-3|NA|NA
CASSASTGQVDTQYF
TGTGCCAGCAGCGCCTCCACGGGGCAAGTAGATACGCAGTATTTT
>TRBV28|TRBJ2-3|TRBD1|NA
CASKGTATDTQYF
TGTGCCAGCAAGGGGACAGCTACAGATACGCAGTATTTT
>TRBV5-1|TRBJ2-6|TRBD2|once
CASSLEPGGAGANVLTF
TGCGCCAGCAGCTTGGAACCGGGGGGTGCTGGGGCCAACGTCCTGACTTTC
>TRBV18|TRBJ1-2|TRBD1|NA
CASSPSGQGHGYTF
TGTGCCAGCTCACCCTCCGGACAGGGCCATGGCTACACCTTC
>TRBV27|TRBJ2-3|NA|NA
CASSSPPSGADTQYF
TGTGCCAGCAGTTCCCCCCCGTCGGGTGCAGATACGCAGTATTTT